The source of this TCR beta chain is a study of cytomegalovirus exposure and HLA in healthy donors. Study-level findings and limits: The study dropped some indistinguishable V segments, TRBV6-2 and TRBV6-3 among them. Later, an analysis found that common viral pathogens appeared to be linked with several of the most significant clusters.

PCR primers comprised 60 Vbeta and 13 Jbeta primers. The repertoire was sequenced with immunoSEQ multiplex PCR; TCRdb's copy has only in-frame clones and lacks some. The sample yields about 170,000 clones, roughly 80% seen once. On this clone: The antigen is unknown.

Germline V gene data show CDR1 as SGHRS and CDR2 as YFSETQ. V was pared by 0 bases and J by 1 base, with 11 bases between. The CDR3 has 15 amino acids. The J gene is TRBJ2-7, the V gene TRBV5-1; maybe TRBD2 (5 bases). The sample was PBMCs. This TCR derives from a woman aged 45 to 65 in good health and CMV-seropositive. The CDR3: CASSLAPGISYEQYF. As DNA, the CDR3 is TGCGCCAGCAGCTTGGCCCCGGGGATTTCCTACGAGCAGTACTTC.